A single count supports the clone carrying this T cell receptor beta chain. Profiled with immunoSEQ multiplex PCR; TCRdb holds only in-frame clones, not every one. The sample shows fewer than 350,000 clones, about 83% of them seen only once. The data were obtained in a study of blood T cell repertoires in COVID-19. The specimen sequenced was PBMCs or T cells enriched from blood (not recorded which). The sequence was collected from a woman aged 40 to 50 who had recovered from COVID-19.

This chain's CDR3 is CASRRDRASNSPLHF. The CDR3 bases are TGTGCCAGCAGACGAGACAGGGCGAGTAATTCACCCCTCCACTTT. This rearrangement joins TRBV28 to TRBJ1-6; TRBD1 aligns across 7 bases. This CDR3 region has 15 residues. The V gene end was trimmed by 6 bases and the J gene end by 6 bases; junction bases not matched to a gene: 8. The V gene's germline CDR1 is MDHEN and CDR2 SYDVKM.